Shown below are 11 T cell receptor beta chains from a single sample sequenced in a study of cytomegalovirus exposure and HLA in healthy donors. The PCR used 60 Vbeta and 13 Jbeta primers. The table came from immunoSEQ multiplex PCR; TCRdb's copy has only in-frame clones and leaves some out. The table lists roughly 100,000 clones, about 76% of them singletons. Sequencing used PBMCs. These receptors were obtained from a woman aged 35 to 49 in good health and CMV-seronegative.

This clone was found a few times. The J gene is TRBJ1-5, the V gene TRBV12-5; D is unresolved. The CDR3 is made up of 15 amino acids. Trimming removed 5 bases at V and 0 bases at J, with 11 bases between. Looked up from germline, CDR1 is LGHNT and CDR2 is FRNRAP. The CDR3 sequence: CASGPSTHSNQPQHF. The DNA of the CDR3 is TGTGCTAGTGGTCCCTCGACACATAGCAATCAGCCCCAGCATTTT.

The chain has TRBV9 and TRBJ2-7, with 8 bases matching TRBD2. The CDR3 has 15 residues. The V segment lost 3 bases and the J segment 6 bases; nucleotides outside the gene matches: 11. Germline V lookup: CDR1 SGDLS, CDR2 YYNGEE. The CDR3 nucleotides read TGTGCCAGCAGCGCAGGTAGCGGGGACCTACGCGAGCAGTACTTC. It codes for CASSAGSGDLREQYF.

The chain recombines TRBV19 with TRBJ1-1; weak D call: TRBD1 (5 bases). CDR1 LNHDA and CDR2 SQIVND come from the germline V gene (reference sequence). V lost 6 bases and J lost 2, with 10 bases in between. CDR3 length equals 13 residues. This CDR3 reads CASSWGENTEAFF. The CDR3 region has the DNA TGTGCCAGTAGCTGGGGCGAAAACACTGAAGCTTTCTTT.

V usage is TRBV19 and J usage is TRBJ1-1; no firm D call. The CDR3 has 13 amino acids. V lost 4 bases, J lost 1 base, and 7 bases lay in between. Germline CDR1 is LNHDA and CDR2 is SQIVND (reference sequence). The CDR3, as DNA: TGTGCCAGTAGTAGCCACACGAACACTGAAGCTTTCTTT. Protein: CASSSHTNTEAFF.

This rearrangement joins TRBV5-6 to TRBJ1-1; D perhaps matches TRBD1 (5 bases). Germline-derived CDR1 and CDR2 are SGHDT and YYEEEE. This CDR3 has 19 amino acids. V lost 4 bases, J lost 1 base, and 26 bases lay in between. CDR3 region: CASSPLYFTGLYKNTEAFF. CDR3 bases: TGTGCCAGCAGCCCGTTATATTTCACAGGCCTCTATAAGAACACTGAAGCTTTCTTT.

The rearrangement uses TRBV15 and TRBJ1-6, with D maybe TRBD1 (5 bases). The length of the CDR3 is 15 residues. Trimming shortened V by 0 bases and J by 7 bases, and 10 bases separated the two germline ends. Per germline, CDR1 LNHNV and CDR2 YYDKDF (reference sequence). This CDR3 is CATSREGGANSPLHF. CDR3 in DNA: TGTGCCACCAGCAGAGAAGGAGGGGCCAATTCACCCCTCCACTTT.

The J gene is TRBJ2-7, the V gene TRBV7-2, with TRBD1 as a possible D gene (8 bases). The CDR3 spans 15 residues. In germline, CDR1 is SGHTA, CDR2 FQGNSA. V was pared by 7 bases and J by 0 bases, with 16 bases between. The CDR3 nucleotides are TGTGCCAGCACCCCACAGGGGGGGAGCTCCTACGAGCAGTACTTC. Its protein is CASTPQGGSSYEQYF. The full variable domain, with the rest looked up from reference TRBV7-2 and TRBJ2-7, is GAGVSQSPSNKVTEKGKDVELRCDPISGHTALYWYRQSLGQGLEFLIYFQGNSAPDKSGLPSDRFSAERTGGSVSTLTIQRTQQEDSAVYLCASTPQGGSSYEQYFGPGTRLTVT.

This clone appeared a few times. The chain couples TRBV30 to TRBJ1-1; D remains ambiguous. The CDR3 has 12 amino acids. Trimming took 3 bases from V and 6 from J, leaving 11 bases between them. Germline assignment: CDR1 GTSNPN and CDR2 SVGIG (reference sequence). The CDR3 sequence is CAWSPGLAEAFF. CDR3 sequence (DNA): TGTGCCTGGAGCCCGGGGTTGGCTGAAGCTTTCTTT.

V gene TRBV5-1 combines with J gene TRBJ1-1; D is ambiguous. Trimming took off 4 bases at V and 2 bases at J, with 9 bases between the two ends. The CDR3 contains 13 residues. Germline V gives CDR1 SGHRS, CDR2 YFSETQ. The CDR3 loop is CASSVDINTEAFF. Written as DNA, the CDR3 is TGCGCCAGCAGCGTGGATATCAACACTGAAGCTTTCTTT. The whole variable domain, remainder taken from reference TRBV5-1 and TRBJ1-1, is KAGVTQTPRYLIKTRGQQVTLSCSPISGHRSVSWYQQTPGQGLQFLFEYFSETQRNKGNFPGRFSGRQFSNSRSEMNVSTLELGDSALYLCASSVDINTEAFFGQGTRLTVV.

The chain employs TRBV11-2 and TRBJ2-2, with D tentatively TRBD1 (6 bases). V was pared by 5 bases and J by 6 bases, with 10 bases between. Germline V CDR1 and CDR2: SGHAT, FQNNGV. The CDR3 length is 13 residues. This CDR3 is CASSLYRAGELFF. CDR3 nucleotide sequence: TGTGCCAGCAGCCTATACAGGGCCGGGGAGCTGTTTTTT.

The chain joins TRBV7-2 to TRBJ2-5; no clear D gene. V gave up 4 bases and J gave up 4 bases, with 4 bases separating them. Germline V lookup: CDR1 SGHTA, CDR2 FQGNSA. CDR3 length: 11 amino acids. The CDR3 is CASSSSETQYF. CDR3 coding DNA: TGTGCCAGCAGCTCGTCAGAGACCCAGTACTTC.